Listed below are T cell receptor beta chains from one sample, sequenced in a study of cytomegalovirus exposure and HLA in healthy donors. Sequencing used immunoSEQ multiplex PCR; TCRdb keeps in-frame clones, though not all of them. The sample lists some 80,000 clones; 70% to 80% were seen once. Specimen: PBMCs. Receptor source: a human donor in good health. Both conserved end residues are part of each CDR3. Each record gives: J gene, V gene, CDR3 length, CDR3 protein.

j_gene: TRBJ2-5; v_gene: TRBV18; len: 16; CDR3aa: CASSPTEGQGGETQYF
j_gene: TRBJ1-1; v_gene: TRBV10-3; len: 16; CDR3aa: CAIRGGDRGVESEAFF
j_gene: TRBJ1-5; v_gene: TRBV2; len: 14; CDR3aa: CASSRQGPGQPQHF
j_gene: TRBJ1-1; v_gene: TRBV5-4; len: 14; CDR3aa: CASSLGTSNTEAFF
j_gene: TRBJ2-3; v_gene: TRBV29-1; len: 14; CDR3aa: CSVQGTGTTDTQYF
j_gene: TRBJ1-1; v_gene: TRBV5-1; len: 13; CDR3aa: CASKRDTNTEAFF
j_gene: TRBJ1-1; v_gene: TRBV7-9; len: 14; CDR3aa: CASRRGQGDTEAFF
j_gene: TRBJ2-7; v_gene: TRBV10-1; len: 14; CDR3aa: CASSESQGFGEQYF
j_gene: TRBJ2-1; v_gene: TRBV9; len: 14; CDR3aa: CASSFSGGAYEQFF
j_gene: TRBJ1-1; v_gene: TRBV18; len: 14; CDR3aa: CASSPRQGNTEAFF
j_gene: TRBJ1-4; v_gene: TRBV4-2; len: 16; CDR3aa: CASSQPTVALNEKLFF
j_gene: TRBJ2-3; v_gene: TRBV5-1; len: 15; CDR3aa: CASSRAGGPTDTQYF
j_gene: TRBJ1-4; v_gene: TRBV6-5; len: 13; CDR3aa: CASRIQGEEKLFF
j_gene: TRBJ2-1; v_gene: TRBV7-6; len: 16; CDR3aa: CASSLPLAGVYNEQFF
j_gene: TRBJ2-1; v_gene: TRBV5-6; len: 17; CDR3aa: CASSLDFGGNRYNEQFF
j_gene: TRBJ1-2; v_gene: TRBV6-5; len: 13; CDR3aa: CASSTGTAYGYTF
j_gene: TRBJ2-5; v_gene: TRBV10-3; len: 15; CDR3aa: CATRWSGGVQETQYF
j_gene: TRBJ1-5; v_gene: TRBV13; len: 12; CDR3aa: CASSAGGQPQHF
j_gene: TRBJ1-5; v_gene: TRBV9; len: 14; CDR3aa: CASSVGTGVGPQHF
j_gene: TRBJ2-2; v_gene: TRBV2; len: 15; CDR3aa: CASIGLAGGPGELFF
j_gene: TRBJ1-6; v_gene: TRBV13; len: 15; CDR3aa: CASRVLGENNSPLHF